The source of this T cell receptor (beta chain) is a study of cytotoxic CD8 clonotypes in ibrutinib-treated CLL. Study overall: Patients attained about 25 partial and 2 complete responses; at median about 70 months, around 15 remained remitted while 12 progressed. Study-level findings and limits: Sustained-remission and progressing patients' sampling times differed. Having risen at ibrutinib response, clonality had fallen back toward baseline by progression.

About this clone: Its antigen is as yet unknown.

Between the trimmed V and J ends, which lost 0 bases and 3 bases, there was a span of 8 bases. The CDR3 length is 15 residues. Germline V CDR1 and CDR2: LNHNV, YYDKDF (reference sequence). The assay was immunoSEQ multiplex PCR, and TCRdb's table has in-frame clones only and misses some. The repertoire holds about 140,000 clones, approximately 80% seen once, with 6% to 9.5% in the top ten. The TCR comes from a human donor with chronic lymphocytic leukemia. The input for sequencing was PBMCs, taken after 36 months of ibrutinib treatment. V and J are TRBV15 and TRBJ2-2, with D possibly TRBD2 on 5 matching bases. The CDR3 is CATSRETRHTGELFF. CDR3 nucleotides: TGTGCCACCAGCAGAGAAACTAGACACACCGGGGAGCTGTTTTTT.